The rows below give T cell receptor beta chains drawn from one sample of a study of beta chain features in type 1 diabetes. The data were produced by immunoSEQ multiplex PCR, yet TCRdb's version contains in-frame clones alone and is incomplete. The repertoire consists of approximately 250,000 clones, with about 23% occurring once and the leading ten covering 0.012%. The sequencing sample was made of naive CD4+ T cells from blood. The receptors originated from a woman aged 25 to 45 with type 1 diabetes. The CDR3 runs from the conserved cysteine through the conserved F or W. Each record gives: J gene, clone size, V gene, D gene, CDR3 DNA, CDR3 protein. The D gene is left open where the match is weak. Clone size appears in some rows only: once, few, many, or a class for an expanded clone.

TRBJ1-1 | few | TRBV5-4 | TRBD1 | TGTGCCAGCAGCTCGCGGGGACAGGGGTCCTCTGAAGCTTTCTTT | CASSSRGQGSSEAFF
TRBJ2-2 | . | TRBV30 | . | TGTGCCTGGAGGTTGTCAGGGTTTACCGGGGAGCTGTTTTTT | CAWRLSGFTGELFF
TRBJ1-1 | few | TRBV5-1 | . | TGCGCCAGCAGCCGGGGGGCAGCCGGCACTGAAGCTTTCTTT | CASSRGAAGTEAFF
TRBJ2-7 | few | TRBV4-2 | . | TGTGCCAGCAGCCAAGATACAGCCGAGCAGTACTTC | CASSQDTAEQYF
TRBJ2-2 | . | TRBV9 | TRBD1 | TGTGCCAGCAGCGGACAGGGGGCGCTCAACACCGGGGAGCTGTTTTTT | CASSGQGALNTGELFF
TRBJ2-6 | few | TRBV9 | . | TGTGCCAGCAGCGTACTGAGCCCCCGCGTCCTGACTTTC | CASSVLSPRVLTF
TRBJ2-7 | once | TRBV28 | . | TGTGCCAGCAGTTTAGCTATCAACGAGCAGTACTTC | CASSLAINEQYF
TRBJ2-3 | few | TRBV6-5 | . | TGTGCCAGCAGTTGGGGGGGCACAGATACGCAGTATTTT | CASSWGGTDTQYF
TRBJ2-3 | . | TRBV28 | . | TGTGCCAGCAGCATCCGCACAGATACGCAGTATTTT | CASSIRTDTQYF
TRBJ2-1 | . | TRBV20-1 | . | TGCAGTGCAAGACTCTACAATGAGCAGTTCTTC | CSARLYNEQFF
TRBJ1-2 | few | TRBV7-3 | . | TGTGCCAGCAGCGAGACCGGGGGGTTCACGGATGGCTACACCTTC | CASSETGGFTDGYTF
TRBJ2-6 | . | TRBV27 | TRBD1 | TGTGCCAGCAGTTTGGAGACAGGGAGTTCTGGGGCCAACGTCCTGACTTTC | CASSLETGSSGANVLTF
TRBJ2-3 | . | TRBV27 | . | TGTGCCAGCAGTTTCCTCCTGGGCGCGGGGAGCACAGATACGCAGTATTTT | CASSFLLGAGSTDTQYF
TRBJ2-3 | . | TRBV6-1 | TRBD2 | TGTGCCAGCACTCGAGCGGGAACCACAGATACGCAGTATTTT | CASTRAGTTDTQYF
TRBJ1-2 | few | TRBV30 | . | TGTGCCTGGAGTGAACAGGGAAGATTTGGCTACACCTTC | CAWSEQGRFGYTF
TRBJ2-2 | few | TRBV5-1 | TRBD2 | TGCGCCAGCAGCTTGAGCGGGACTAGCGGGACCGGGGAGCTGTTTTTT | CASSLSGTSGTGELFF
TRBJ2-5 | . | TRBV10-3 | TRBD2 | TGTGCCATCGCGCGGGCAAGCGGGGGGCAAGAGACCCAGTACTTC | CAIARASGGQETQYF
TRBJ2-6 | few | TRBV2 | TRBD2 | TGTGCCAGCACGACTAGCGGTGCCGTCTCTGGGGCCAACGTCCTGACTTTC | CASTTSGAVSGANVLTF
TRBJ2-3 | few | TRBV29-1 | TRBD1 | TGCAGCGTTGGGACAGGGTGGACAGATACGCAGTATTTT | CSVGTGWTDTQYF
TRBJ2-1 | . | TRBV7-9 | . | TGTGCCAGCAGCTTAGCGGAGTGGTACAATGAGCAGTTCTTC | CASSLAEWYNEQFF
TRBJ2-1 | few | TRBV7-9 | . | TGTGCCAGCAGCTTGGGTCTTACAGTGAATGAGCAGTTCTTC | CASSLGLTVNEQFF
TRBJ2-2 | few | TRBV27 | . | TGTGCCAGCAGTTTATCGAGAGGAGCCCCCAGGGAGCTGTTTTTT | CASSLSRGAPRELFF
TRBJ2-7 | . | TRBV28 | TRBD1 | TGTGCCAGCAGTTACGGGCTCGACAGGGTTTCCTACGAGCAGTACTTC | CASSYGLDRVSYEQYF
TRBJ2-7 | . | TRBV7-8 | TRBD1 | TGTGCCAGCAGCCGTACATGGACAGGCGGGTACGAGCAGTACTTC | CASSRTWTGGYEQYF
TRBJ2-1 | few | TRBV11-1 | TRBD2 | TGTGCCGTAGCAGAGGCGGGAGGGCCTCATGAGCAGTTCTTC | CAVAEAGGPHEQFF
TRBJ2-4 | few | TRBV4-1 | . | TGCGCCAGCAGCCAATGGCCACTTCCGTTGGAAGGGGTCAACATTCAGTACTTC | CASSQWPLPLEGVNIQYF
TRBJ2-4 | . | TRBV27 | . | TGTGCCAGCAGTTTTGGAGGGACGGCCAAAAACATTCAGTACTTC | CASSFGGTAKNIQYF
TRBJ2-5 | . | TRBV2 | . | TGTGCCAGCAGTGAGCAGGCTCGGGAGACCCAGTACTTC | CASSEQARETQYF
TRBJ2-7 | . | TRBV9 | TRBD2 | TGTGCCAGCAGCGGGGGACTAGCTTTCTCCGAGCAGTACTTC | CASSGGLAFSEQYF
TRBJ1-2 | . | TRBV25-1 | TRBD1 | TGTGCCAGCAGTGAGGGACAGTGGAACTATGGCTACACCTTC | CASSEGQWNYGYTF
TRBJ2-5 | . | TRBV10-3 | . | TGTGCCATCAGTGACAGGGATTCAGGGACCCAGTACTTC | CAISDRDSGTQYF
TRBJ2-3 | few | TRBV19 | . | TGTGCCAGTAGTATAACAGGGGATACGCAGTATTTT | CASSITGDTQYF
TRBJ2-5 | once | TRBV5-4 | . | TGTGCCAGCAGCGACGCTGGTCAGGCAGAGACCCAGTACTTC | CASSDAGQAETQYF
TRBJ2-1 | . | TRBV5-4 | TRBD2 | TGTGCCAGCAGCCGGGGACTAGCGGAATCCTACAATGAGCAGTTCTTC | CASSRGLAESYNEQFF
TRBJ1-1 | . | TRBV29-1 | . | TGCAGCGTACGCCCGACAACCAACACTGAAGCTTTCTTT | CSVRPTTNTEAFF
TRBJ2-3 | . | TRBV21-1 | . | TGTGCCAGCAGCAAAAAATTCCCTCGGACTAGCGGGAGTAAAGATACGCAGTATTTT | CASSKKFPRTSGSKDTQYF
TRBJ2-5 | . | TRBV9 | . | TGTGCCAGCAGCGTAGGGCTAGCCTCAGTGGAGACCCAGTACTTC | CASSVGLASVETQYF
TRBJ1-5 | . | TRBV1 | . | TGCACCAGCAGCCGCGACGACAGGGGTCGTAGAGGCAATCAGCCCCAGCATTTT | CTSSRDDRGRRGNQPQHF
TRBJ2-2 | . | TRBV7-8 | TRBD1 | TGTGCCAGCAGCCTTGGGACAGGGGGCAACACCGGGGAGCTGTTTTTT | CASSLGTGGNTGELFF
TRBJ2-5 | . | TRBV5-1 | TRBD1 | TGCGCCAGCAGCTTACAGGGGCGAGAGACCCAGTACTTC | CASSLQGRETQYF
TRBJ2-1 | . | TRBV29-1 | . | TGCAGCGTTGAAGAGAACAGGGAAACGCAGTTCTTC | CSVEENRETQFF
TRBJ2-6 | few | TRBV7-9 | TRBD1 | TGTGCCAGCAGCCCCAGGGGGAACTCTGGGGCCAACGTCCTGACTTTC | CASSPRGNSGANVLTF
TRBJ1-2 | few | TRBV4-1 | TRBD1 | TGCGCCAGCAGCCAAGCCCCAACATCCCACACAGGACAGGATGGCTACACCTTC | CASSQAPTSHTGQDGYTF